These 8 T cell receptor beta chains share one sample of origin, sequenced in a study of OX40 agonist ivuxolimab in advanced cancers. TCRdb's copy holds only in-frame clones and misses some; the assay was immunoSEQ multiplex PCR. The sample has 40,000 to 60,000 clones; about 80% are singletons. The specimen comprised CD4+ or CD8+ T cells sorted from blood, sampled in a trial of the OX40 agonist ivuxolimab. The receptor set was obtained from an adult with an advanced solid tumor such as melanoma, head and neck, liver or kidney cancer.

J is TRBJ1-1 and V is TRBV4-2; D is possibly TRBD1 (5 bases). This CDR3 is 14 amino acids long. V lost 1 base and J lost 3, with 9 bases in between. Germline CDR1 LGHNA, CDR2 YNFKEQ. The CDR3 reads CASSQGGGYTEAFF. The DNA for the CDR3 is TGTGCCAGCAGCCAAGGGGGGGGGTACACTGAAGCTTTCTTT.

The rearrangement links TRBV7-6 to TRBJ2-2; D is unresolved. V lost 5 bases and J lost 3, with 7 bases in between. The germline CDR1 and CDR2 sequences are SGHVS and FNYEAQ. The CDR3 is made up of 13 amino acids. The CDR3 DNA reads as TGTGCCAGCAGCGCTGCAGACACCGGGGAGCTGTTTTTT. This encodes CASSAADTGELFF.

The count of this clone is one. The CDR3 here is CASSPHEGSGNTIYF. For the CDR3, the DNA is TGCGCCAGCAGCCCCCACGAGGGCTCTGGAAACACCATATATTTT. This chain links TRBV5-1 with TRBJ1-3; D ambiguous. The V gene's germline CDR1 is SGHRS and CDR2 YFSETQ. Trimming shortened V by 4 bases and J by 0 bases, and 11 bases separated the two germline ends. This CDR3 has 15 amino acids.

V and J are TRBV19 and TRBJ1-5, with D perhaps matching TRBD1 (6 bases). Germline V gene data show CDR1 as LNHDA and CDR2 as SQIVND (reference sequence). The CDR3 is 12 residues long. Deletions cut 8 bases from V and 2 bases from J, with 7 bases between. This CDR3 reads CASRQGNQPQHF. DNA for the CDR3: TGTGCCAGTCGACAGGGCAATCAGCCCCAGCATTTT.

The CDR3 coding sequence is TGTGCCAGCAGCCCCGGGGTGGGGGAGACCCAGTACTTC. Its translation: CASSPGVGETQYF. This chain joins TRBV5-4 and TRBJ2-5; a possible D gene is TRBD2 (5 bases). The germline V and J ends were trimmed by 4 bases and 5 bases, with 12 bases remaining between them. Germline V gene sequence: CDR1 SGHNT, CDR2 YYREEE (reference sequence). The CDR3 has 13 amino acids.

The table lists this clone with a count of one. This rearrangement joins TRBV9 to TRBJ1-2, with TRBD1 as a possible D gene (5 bases). The CDR3 totals 15 residues. CDR1 and CDR2 (germline): SGDLS, YYNGEE. Trimming pared 0 bases from V and 3 bases from J, leaving 12 bases between. CDR3 sequence: CASSVGGQGDYGYTF. CDR3 coding DNA: TGTGCCAGCAGCGTAGGTGGACAAGGAGACTATGGCTACACCTTC.

The chain recombines TRBV9 with TRBJ2-7, with 12 bases lining up with TRBD2. The CDR3 covers 17 residues. CDR1 is SGDLS, CDR2 YYNGEE, per germline. V lost 3 bases to trimming and J lost 1 base; unmatched junction nucleotides: 8. The chain's CDR3 is CASSAGGLAGKSYEQYF. The CDR3 DNA is TGTGCCAGCAGCGCCGGCGGACTAGCGGGAAAATCCTACGAGCAGTACTTC.

This clone appeared a single time. The V call is TRBV23-1, the J call TRBJ1-2, with 7 bases aligning to TRBD1. TRBV23-1 is known as an ORF, though its function is uncertain. With V trimmed by 6 bases and J by 4 bases, 14 bases remained unmatched. This CDR3 has 16 amino acids. Written as DNA, the CDR3 is TGCGCCAGCAGCCCTTTACGGACAGGCCCCGGCTATGGCTACACCTTC. Protein sequence: CASSPLRTGPGYGYTF.